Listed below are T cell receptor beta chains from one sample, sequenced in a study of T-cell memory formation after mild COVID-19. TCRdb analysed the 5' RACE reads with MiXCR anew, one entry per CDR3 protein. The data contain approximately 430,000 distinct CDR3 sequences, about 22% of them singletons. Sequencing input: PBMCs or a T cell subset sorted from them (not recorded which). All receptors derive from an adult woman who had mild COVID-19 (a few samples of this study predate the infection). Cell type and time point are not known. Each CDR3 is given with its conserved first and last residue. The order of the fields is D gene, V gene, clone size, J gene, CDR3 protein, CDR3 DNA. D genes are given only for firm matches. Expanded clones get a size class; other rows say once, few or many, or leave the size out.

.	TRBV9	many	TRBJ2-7	CASSLQAGSYEQYF	TGTGCCAGCAGCCTTCAGGCAGGGTCCTACGAGCAGTACTTC
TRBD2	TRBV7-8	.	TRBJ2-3	CASSRLAGVSTDTQYF	TGTGCCAGCAGCAGACTAGCGGGGGTTAGCACAGATACGCAGTATTTT
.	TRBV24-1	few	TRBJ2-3	CATRGDSTDTQYF	TGTGCCACCAGAGGAGATTCCACAGATACGCAGTATTTT
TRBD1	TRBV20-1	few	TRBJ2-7	CSARDLDRGYEQYF	TGCAGTGCTAGAGATCTGGACAGGGGCTACGAGCAGTACTTC
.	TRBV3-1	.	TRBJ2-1	CASSSTTSPQFF	TGTGCCAGCAGCTCGACGACCTCCCCGCAGTTCTTC
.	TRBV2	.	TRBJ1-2	CASSVEQGASIGYTF	TGTGCCAGCAGTGTAGAACAGGGCGCCTCTATTGGCTACACCTTC
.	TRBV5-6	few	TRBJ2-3	CASSWGSDTQYF	TGTGCCAGCAGTTGGGGGTCGGATACGCAGTATTTT
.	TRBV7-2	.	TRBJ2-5	CASSLGRRTQETQYF	TGTGCCAGCAGCTTAGGACGACGGACTCAAGAGACCCAGTACTTC
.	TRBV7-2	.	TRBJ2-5	CASSPFTPVQRETQYF	TGTGCCAGCAGCCCGTTTACTCCGGTCCAAAGGGAGACCCAGTACTTC
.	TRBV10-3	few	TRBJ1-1	CAISAGDGREAFF	TGTGCCATCAGTGCCGGCGATGGCCGGGAAGCTTTCTTT
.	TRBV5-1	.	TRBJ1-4	CARRGKTDEKLFF	TGCGCCAGGCGAGGGAAAACGGATGAAAAACTGTTTTTT
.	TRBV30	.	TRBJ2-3	CAWSKVPDTQYF	TGTGCCTGGAGTAAAGTGCCAGATACGCAGTATTTT
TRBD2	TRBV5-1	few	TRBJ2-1	CASSTGGGSYNEQFF	TGCGCCAGCAGCACCGGCGGGGGCTCCTACAATGAGCAGTTCTTC
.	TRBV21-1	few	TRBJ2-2	CASSKWSGGNTGELFF	TGTGCCAGCAGCAAATGGAGCGGGGGGAACACCGGGGAGCTGTTTTTT
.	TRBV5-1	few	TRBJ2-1	CASSPHPRGGNEQFF	TGCGCCAGCAGCCCCCACCCCCGAGGAGGCAATGAGCAGTTCTTC
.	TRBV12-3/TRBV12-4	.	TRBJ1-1	CASSPWWEEVTEAFF	TGTGCCAGCAGCCCTTGGTGGGAGGAGGTCACTGAAGCTTTCTTT
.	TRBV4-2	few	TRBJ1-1	CASSQGAQGAFF	TGTGCCAGCAGCCAAGGGGCCCAGGGGGCTTTCTTT
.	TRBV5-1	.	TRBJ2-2	CASSLEGVNTGELFF	TGCGCCAGCAGCTTGGAAGGGGTTAACACCGGGGAGCTGTTTTTT
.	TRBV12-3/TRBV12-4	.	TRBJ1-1	CASSSAQGPTYMNTEAFF	TGTGCCAGCAGTTCGGCCCAGGGCCCCACTTATATGAACACTGAAGCTTTCTTT
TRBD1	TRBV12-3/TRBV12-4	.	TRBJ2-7	CASSWTGAYEQYF	TGTGCCAGCAGTTGGACAGGGGCCTACGAGCAGTACTTC
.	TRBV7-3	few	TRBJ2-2	CASSLNRNTGELFF	TGTGCCAGCAGCTTAAACCGGAACACCGGGGAGCTGTTTTTT
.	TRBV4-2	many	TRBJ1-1	CASSRQENTEAFF	TGTGCCAGCAGCCGACAGGAGAACACTGAAGCTTTCTTT